These T cell receptor beta chains were read from a single sample in a study of T cell changes during pregnancy in multiple sclerosis. Profiling relied on immunoSEQ multiplex PCR, and the TCRdb table lists in-frame clones only, not all of them. The table includes tens of thousands of clones, under 95% detected once. This sample comprised peripheral blood, obtained in the second trimester of pregnancy. These receptors were collected from a female donor in good health, enrolled as a control in a pregnancy study. Both conserved end residues are part of each CDR3. D genes are given only for firm matches. Some rows have no size entry. The others give once, few or many, or a class for an expanded clone.

>TRBJ2-3|.|TRBV11-3|.
CASSSLLTDTQYF
TGTGCCAGCAGCTCTCTACTCACAGATACGCAGTATTTT
>TRBJ2-7|.|TRBV6-5|TRBD2
CASSYSRGLLYEQYF
TGTGCCAGCAGTTACTCGAGGGGACTATTATACGAGCAGTACTTC
>TRBJ2-5|.|TRBV6-5|.
CASRRTEETQYF
TGTGCCAGCAGGAGGACAGAAGAGACCCAGTACTTC
>TRBJ2-5|.|TRBV27|.
CASSFAQGGETQYF
TGTGCCAGCAGTTTCGCCCAGGGGGGAGAGACCCAGTACTTC
>TRBJ2-2|.|TRBV30|.
CAWSPYGSDGELFF
TGTGCCTGGAGCCCCTACGGGTCCGACGGGGAGCTGTTTTTT
>TRBJ2-3|once|TRBV11-2|.
CASSLVTGLDTQYF
TGTGCCAGCAGCTTAGTAACAGGGCTGGATACGCAGTATTTT
>TRBJ2-7|.|TRBV2|TRBD1
CASMGTGLSYEQYF
TGTGCCAGCATGGGGACAGGGCTGTCCTACGAGCAGTACTTC
>TRBJ2-7|.|TRBV19|.
CASSIERAYEQYF
TGTGCCAGTAGTATAGAACGGGCCTACGAGCAGTACTTC
>TRBJ2-1|.|TRBV14|TRBD2
CASSQVELAGGEQFF
TGTGCCAGCAGCCAAGTAGAACTAGCGGGTGGAGAGCAGTTCTTC
>TRBJ2-7|.|TRBV5-1|TRBD2
CASSSLAGGTYEQYF
TGCGCCAGCAGCTCCCTAGCGGGAGGCACCTACGAGCAGTACTTC
>TRBJ1-2|few|TRBV9|TRBD1
CASSVAAQGDGYTF
TGTGCCAGCAGCGTAGCTGCCCAGGGGGATGGCTACACCTTC
>TRBJ1-2|.|TRBV9|TRBD1
CASSVETGGRGYTF
TGTGCCAGCAGCGTAGAGACAGGGGGCCGTGGCTACACCTTC
>TRBJ2-5|.|TRBV7-6|.
CASSPLNGIALETQYF
TGTGCCAGCAGTCCCCTCAACGGGATAGCACTAGAGACCCAGTACTTC
>TRBJ2-1|.|TRBV19|.
CASSNSRPKDEQFF
TGTGCCAGTAGCAACTCACGCCCCAAAGATGAGCAGTTCTTC
>TRBJ1-4|.|TRBV21-1|.
CASSTTTNEKLFF
TGTGCCAGCAGCACAACAACTAATGAAAAACTGTTTTTT
>TRBJ2-1|.|TRBV7-9|.
CASSLGVGLSSYNEQFF
TGTGCCAGCAGCTTAGGGGTGGGGCTGAGCTCCTACAATGAGCAGTTCTTC
>TRBJ2-2|.|TRBV15|.
CATSRDPGANTGELFF
TGTGCCACCAGCAGAGATCCCGGGGCGAACACCGGGGAGCTGTTTTTT
>TRBJ1-6|.|TRBV9|TRBD1
CASSVGGQGISPLHF
TGTGCCAGCAGCGTAGGGGGACAGGGGATTTCACCCCTCCACTTT
>TRBJ1-3|.|TRBV5-1|.
CASLRVPSSGNTIYF
TGCGCCAGCCTGCGGGTCCCTAGCTCTGGAAACACCATATATTTT
>TRBJ1-4|.|TRBV7-8|.
CASSLVWGQGKKLFF
TGTGCCAGCAGCTTAGTATGGGGGCAAGGAAAAAAACTGTTTTTT